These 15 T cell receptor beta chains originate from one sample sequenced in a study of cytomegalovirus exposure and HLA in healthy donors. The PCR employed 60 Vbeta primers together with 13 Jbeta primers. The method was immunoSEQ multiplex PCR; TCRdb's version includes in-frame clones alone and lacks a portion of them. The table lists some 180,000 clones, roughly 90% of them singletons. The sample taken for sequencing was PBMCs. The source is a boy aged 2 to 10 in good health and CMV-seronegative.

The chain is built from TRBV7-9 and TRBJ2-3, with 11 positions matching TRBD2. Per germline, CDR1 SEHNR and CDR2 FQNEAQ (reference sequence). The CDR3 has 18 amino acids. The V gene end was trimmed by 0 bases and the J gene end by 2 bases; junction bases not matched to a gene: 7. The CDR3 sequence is CASSLALAGGSLTDTQYF. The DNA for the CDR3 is TGTGCCAGCAGCTTAGCGCTAGCGGGGGGTTCTCTCACAGATACGCAGTATTTT.

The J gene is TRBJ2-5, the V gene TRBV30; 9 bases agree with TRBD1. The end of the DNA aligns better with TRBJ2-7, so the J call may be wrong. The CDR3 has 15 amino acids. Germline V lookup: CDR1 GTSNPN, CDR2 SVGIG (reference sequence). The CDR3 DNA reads TGTGCCTGGAGTGTAAGAGCGACAGGGGGCTACGAGCAGTACTTC. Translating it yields CAWSVRATGGYEQYF.

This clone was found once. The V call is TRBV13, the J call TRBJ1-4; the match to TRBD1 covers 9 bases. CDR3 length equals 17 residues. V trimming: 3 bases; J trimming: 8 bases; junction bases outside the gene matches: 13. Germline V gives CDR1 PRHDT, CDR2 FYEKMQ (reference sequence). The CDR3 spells CASSLWTGASLGEKLFF. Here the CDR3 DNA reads TGTGCCAGCAGCTTGTGGACAGGGGCGAGTTTGGGGGAAAAACTGTTTTTT.

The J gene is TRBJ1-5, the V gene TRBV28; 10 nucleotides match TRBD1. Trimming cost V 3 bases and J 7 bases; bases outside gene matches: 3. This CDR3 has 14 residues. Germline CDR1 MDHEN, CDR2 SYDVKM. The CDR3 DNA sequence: TGTGCCAGCAGTTTGACAGGGGGCCGACAGCCCCAGCATTTT. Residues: CASSLTGGRQPQHF.

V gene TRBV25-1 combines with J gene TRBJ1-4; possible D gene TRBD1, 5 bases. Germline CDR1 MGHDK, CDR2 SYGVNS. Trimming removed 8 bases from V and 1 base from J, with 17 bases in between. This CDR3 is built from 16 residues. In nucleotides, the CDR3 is TGTGCCAGCCCTGGGGGGATGTCCCAAACTAATGAAAAACTGTTTTTT. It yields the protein CASPGGMSQTNEKLFF.

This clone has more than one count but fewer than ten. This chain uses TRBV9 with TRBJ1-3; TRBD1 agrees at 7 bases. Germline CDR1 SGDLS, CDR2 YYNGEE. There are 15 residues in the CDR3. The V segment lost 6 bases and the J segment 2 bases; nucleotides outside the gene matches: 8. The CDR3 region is CASKPRDSPGNTIYF. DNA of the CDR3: TGTGCCAGCAAGCCCCGGGACAGCCCTGGAAACACCATATATTTT.

The DNA of the CDR3 is TGTGCCAGCAGATCAAAGGCGGGGCCCGGGACTAGCGGGAGTAGTGAGCAGTTCTTC. Translation gives CASRSKAGPGTSGSSEQFF. The rearrangement joins TRBV7-9 to TRBJ2-1; TRBD2 aligns across 14 bases. V lost 6 bases and J lost 9; bases outside the gene matches: 19. CDR3 length: 19 amino acids. Germline lookup yields CDR1 SEHNR and CDR2 FQNEAQ (reference sequence).

CDR3 loop: CASRRGGTYGYTF. The CDR3 region has the DNA TGTGCCAGCAGACGGGGGGGGACCTATGGCTACACCTTC. The J gene is TRBJ1-2, the V gene TRBV27; possible D gene TRBD1, 5 bases. The V and J ends lost 6 bases and 4 bases respectively, with 12 bases between them. In germline, CDR1 is MNHEY, CDR2 SMNVEV (reference sequence). The CDR3 runs to 13 residues.

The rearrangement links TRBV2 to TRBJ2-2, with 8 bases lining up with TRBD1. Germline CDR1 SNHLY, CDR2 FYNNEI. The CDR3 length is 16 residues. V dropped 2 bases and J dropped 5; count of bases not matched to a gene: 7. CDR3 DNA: TGTGCCAGCAGTGAAATTGGACAGGGTGGAACCGGGGAGCTGTTTTTT. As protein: CASSEIGQGGTGELFF.

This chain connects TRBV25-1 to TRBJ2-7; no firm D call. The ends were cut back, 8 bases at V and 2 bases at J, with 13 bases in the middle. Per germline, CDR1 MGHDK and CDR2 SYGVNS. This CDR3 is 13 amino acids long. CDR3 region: CASSVGFTYEQYF. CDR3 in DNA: TGTGCCAGCTCTGTGGGCTTCACCTACGAGCAGTACTTC.

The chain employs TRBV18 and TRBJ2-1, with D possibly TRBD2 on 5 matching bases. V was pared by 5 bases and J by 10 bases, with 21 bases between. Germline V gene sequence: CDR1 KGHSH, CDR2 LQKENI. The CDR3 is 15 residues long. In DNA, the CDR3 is TGTGCCAGCTCAAAAACAAGAGGGCCCGTGGGCGAGCAGTTCTTC. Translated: CASSKTRGPVGEQFF.

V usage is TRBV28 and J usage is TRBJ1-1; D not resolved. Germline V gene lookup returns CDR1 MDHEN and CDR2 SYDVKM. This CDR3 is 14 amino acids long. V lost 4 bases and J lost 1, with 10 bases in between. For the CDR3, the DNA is TGTGCCAGCAGTTACCCGGGGAAGAACACTGAAGCTTTCTTT. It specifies CASSYPGKNTEAFF.

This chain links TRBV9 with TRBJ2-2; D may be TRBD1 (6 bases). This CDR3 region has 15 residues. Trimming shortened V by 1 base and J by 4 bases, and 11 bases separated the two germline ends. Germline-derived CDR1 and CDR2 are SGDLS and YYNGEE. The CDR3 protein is CASSVSGEGTGELFF. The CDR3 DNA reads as TGTGCCAGCAGCGTATCAGGGGAAGGCACCGGGGAGCTGTTTTTT.

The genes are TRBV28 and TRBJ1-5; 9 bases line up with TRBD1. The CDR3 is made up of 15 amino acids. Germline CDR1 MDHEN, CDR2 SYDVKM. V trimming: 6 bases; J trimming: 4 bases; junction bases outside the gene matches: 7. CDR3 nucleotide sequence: TGTGCCAGCAGCCGTACCGGGACAGGGAATCAGCCCCAGCATTTT. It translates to CASSRTGTGNQPQHF.

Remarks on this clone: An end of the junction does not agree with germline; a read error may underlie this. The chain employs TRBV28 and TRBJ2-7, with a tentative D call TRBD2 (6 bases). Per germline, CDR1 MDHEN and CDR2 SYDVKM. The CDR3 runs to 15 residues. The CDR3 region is CAGSPYRRREYEQYF. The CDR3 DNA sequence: TGTGCCGGCAGCCCATATAGGCGGAGGGAATACGAGCAGTACTTC.